This passage covers 8 T cell receptor beta chains from one sample sequenced in a study of blood T cell repertoires in COVID-19 (TCRdb year 2020). Receptor amplification or capture employed the immunoSEQ multiplex PCR assay. TCRdb limited this immuneACCESS table to in-frame rearrangements with V and J called. A share of clones is missing; checked studies link under half to unresolved V genes, and the rest is unexplained. The sample profile shows 200,000 to 250,000 clones; roughly nine tenths of them were found once. 5.5% to 6.5% of the sample rests with the top ten. Sequences were obtained from peripheral blood. All receptors derive from a man aged 60 to 75 with acute or convalescent COVID-19.

This chain connects TRBV28 to TRBJ1-6; 9 bases match TRBD1. This CDR3 is 18 amino acids long. Trimming cost V 4 bases and J 6 bases; bases outside gene matches: 13. The germline V gene encodes CDR1 MDHEN and CDR2 SYDVKM. CDR3 sequence reads: CASSSTLPDRGSNSPLHF. DNA of the CDR3: TGTGCCAGCAGTTCAACCCTCCCGGACAGGGGATCTAATTCACCCCTCCACTTT.

Here the CDR3 reads CASSWGQDSNQPQHF. DNA of the CDR3: TGTGCCAGCAGCTGGGGACAGGATAGCAATCAGCCCCAGCATTTT. V is TRBV5-5 and J is TRBJ1-5, with 8 bases lining up with TRBD1. CDR1 is SGHKS and CDR2 is YYEKEE in the germline V gene (reference sequence). There are 15 residues in the CDR3. V dropped 3 bases and J dropped 0; count of bases not matched to a gene: 2.

J is TRBJ2-7 and V is TRBV4-2, with TRBD2 matching 7 bases. The germline V gene has CDR1 LGHNA and CDR2 YNFKEQ. This CDR3 comprises 15 residues. J was trimmed by 6 bases and V by 1 base; bases with no gene match: 9. The DNA of the CDR3 is TGTGCCAGCAGCCAAGGAGGAGGAGGGAGGGGCGAGCAGTACTTC. It codes for CASSQGGGGRGEQYF.

Here the CDR3 reads CASSDRYEQYF. CDR3 nucleotides: TGTGCCAGTAGTGACAGATACGAGCAGTACTTC. This chain joins TRBV19 and TRBJ2-7; perhaps TRBD1 as D (5 bases). Germline V CDR1 and CDR2: LNHDA, SQIVND (reference sequence). With 5 bases removed from V and 4 bases from J, the gap between germline ends came to 6 bases. The length of the CDR3 is 11 residues.

A single count supports this clone. The chain links TRBV6-2 or TRBV6-3 to TRBJ1-2; D not certain. Trimming removed 2 bases from V and 4 bases from J, with 14 bases in between. The CDR3 has 15 amino acids. Germline V lookup: CDR1 MNHEY, CDR2 SVGEGT. For the CDR3, the DNA is TGTGCCAGCAGTTACGGTCAGGCGATCCTCTATGGCTACACCTTC. Translation gives CASSYGQAILYGYTF.

This chain joins TRBV19 and TRBJ1-4, with TRBD1 matching over 9 bases. The V gene's germline CDR1 is LNHDA and CDR2 SQIVND (reference sequence). The junction had 11 bases not matched to a gene; V was cut back by 6 bases and J by 0 bases. This CDR3 spans 18 amino acids. CDR3 amino acids: CASRMTGTGISTNEKLFF. The DNA for the CDR3 is TGTGCCAGTAGGATGACCGGGACAGGGATTTCAACTAATGAAAAACTGTTTTTT.

The V call is TRBV11-3, the J call TRBJ1-6; a possible D gene is TRBD1 (5 bases). The V and J ends lost 1 base and 10 bases respectively, with 11 bases between them. The CDR3 covers 14 residues. CDR1 and CDR2 (germline): SGHNT, YENEEA. The CDR3 coding sequence is TGTGCCAGCAGCTTAGTGTCGGGGGGATCACCCCTCCACTTT. It translates to CASSLVSGGSPLHF.

This chain uses TRBV24-1 with TRBJ2-3, with 9 bases matching TRBD2. J lost 5 bases, V lost 1 base, and 12 bases had no gene match. There are 18 residues in the CDR3. Germline CDR1 is KGHDR and CDR2 is SFDVKD. CDR3 nucleotides: TGTGCCACCAGTGATTTAGTGGGGGGGGTAGCGGGAGAAGATACGCAGTATTTT. Amino acids: CATSDLVGGVAGEDTQYF.